These T cell receptor beta chains were read from a single sample in a study of shared clonotypes between healthy human individuals. Libraries were prepared by immunoSEQ multiplex PCR; TCRdb keeps only in-frame clonotypes and omits some of them. Of about 530,000 clones in the sample, about 80% are singletons; the top ten hold under 15%. The sample was PBMCs. All receptors derive from a woman between 35 and 50 years old in good health. Some clones in this sample may be carry-over from other donors' samples. Both conserved end residues are part of each CDR3. A D gene is named only where the DNA matches it firmly. For some rows the clone size is stated as once, few or many, or as a class when expanded; others skip it.

j_call | v_call | d_call | clone_size | cdr3_nt | cdr3_aa
TRBJ2-7 | TRBV7-8 | - | - | TGTGCCAGCAGCCCCCCCTCCTACGAGCAGTACTTC | CASSPPSYEQYF
TRBJ2-1 | TRBV30 | - | once | TGTGCCTGGAGTGTTGGGAGGCAGCAGTTCTTC | CAWSVGRQQFF
TRBJ2-3 | TRBV18 | - | once | TGTGCCAGCTCACCCCAAGGAGCGGGTGCCGTTGGAGATACGCAGTATTTT | CASSPQGAGAVGDTQYF
TRBJ2-1 | TRBV5-1 | TRBD1 | few | TGCGCCAGCAGCTTACAAACAGGGGGCGGTAGGAGCGAGCAGTTCTTC | CASSLQTGGGRSEQFF
TRBJ1-3 | TRBV23-1 | - | - | TGCGCCAGCAGGCCTAGGAGGCAGGGCCGCTACTTCTCTGGAAACACCATATATTTT | CASRPRRQGRYFSGNTIYF
TRBJ2-6 | TRBV28 | - | - | TGTGCCAGCAGGATATTCACGAGTTCTGGGGCCAACGTCCTGACTTTC | CASRIFTSSGANVLTF
TRBJ1-6 | TRBV9 | - | few | TGTGCCAGCAGCGTAGGCGGGGGGGATAATTCACCCCTCCACTTT | CASSVGGGDNSPLHF
TRBJ1-2 | TRBV30 | - | few | TGTGCCTGGAGGGACGGTTCTAACTATGGCTACACCTTC | CAWRDGSNYGYTF
TRBJ1-5 | TRBV7-2 | - | few | TGTGCCAGCAGCTTGGACGGGAACAATCAGCCCCAGCATTTT | CASSLDGNNQPQHF
TRBJ1-5 | TRBV28 | - | - | TGTGCCAGCAACCGGGACTCGCAGCTTAATCAGCCCCAGCATTTT | CASNRDSQLNQPQHF
TRBJ2-1 | TRBV4-2 | - | - | TGTGCCAGCAGCCATCCCGAGCTACTAGACGGTGAGCAGTTCTTC | CASSHPELLDGEQFF
TRBJ2-5 | TRBV2 | - | - | TGTGCCAGCACCTACAGGGTCTTGGAGCAGTACTTC | CASTYRVLEQYF
TRBJ1-1 | TRBV28 | - | - | TGTGCCAGCAGTTTCACTCTGAACACTGAAGCTTTCTTT | CASSFTLNTEAFF
TRBJ2-2 | TRBV6-5 | - | - | TGTGCCAGCAGCCACTCGCGGCAGACCACCGGGGAGCTGTTTTTT | CASSHSRQTTGELFF
TRBJ2-3 | TRBV7-2 | - | - | TGTGCCAGCAGCCTCGCACGGGGAGATACGCAGTATTTT | CASSLARGDTQYF
TRBJ2-6 | TRBV28 | - | once | TGTGCCAGCAGTCTGGGCGGTGATGGGGCCAACGTCCTGACTTTC | CASSLGGDGANVLTF
TRBJ2-6 | TRBV7-8 | TRBD1 | - | TGTGCCAGCAGCACCGACGGGACAGGGGCTGCTGGGGCCAACGTCCTGACTTTC | CASSTDGTGAAGANVLTF
TRBJ1-5 | TRBV9 | - | once | TGTGCCAGCAGCGCAGATCTAAATAGCAATCAGCCCCAGCATTTT | CASSADLNSNQPQHF
TRBJ2-3 | TRBV6-5 | TRBD1 | - | TGTGCCAGCAGTCGTCGACAGGGAGTTGGAGATACGCAGTATTTT | CASSRRQGVGDTQYF
TRBJ2-1 | TRBV28 | TRBD2 | - | TGTGCCAGCAGTTCCCACAGGACTAGCGGACTCTCCTACAATGAGCAGTTCTTC | CASSSHRTSGLSYNEQFF
TRBJ1-5 | TRBV28 | - | once | TGTGCCAGCAGTCCCCCATCGGGCAGAGGGGATCAGCCCCAGCATTTT | CASSPPSGRGDQPQHF
TRBJ2-2 | TRBV6-1 | - | - | TGTGCCAGCAGGGTCGACCCGAACACCGGGGAGCTGTTTTTT | CASRVDPNTGELFF
TRBJ1-2 | TRBV15 | TRBD1 | - | TGTGCCACCAGCGGGGACAGGGTGGGTGGCTACACCTTC | CATSGDRVGGYTF
TRBJ2-7 | TRBV18 | TRBD2 | - | TGTGCCAGCTCACCCACTAGCGGGAGTGAACACGAGCAGTACTTC | CASSPTSGSEHEQYF
TRBJ2-3 | TRBV5-1 | TRBD2 | - | TGCGCCAGCAGGGACGGGACTAGCGGGATGTCAGATACGCAGTATTTT | CASRDGTSGMSDTQYF
TRBJ2-7 | TRBV6-5 | - | - | TGTGCCAGCGGCCGTCAGACGGGAGCCTACGAGCAGTACTTC | CASGRQTGAYEQYF
TRBJ2-7 | TRBV9 | - | few | TGTGCCAGCAGCGCCGGGACGTCCACGGGCGAGCAGTACTTC | CASSAGTSTGEQYF
TRBJ1-2 | TRBV11-2 | TRBD1 | - | TGTGCCAGCAGCCTGGGACAGGGCTATGGCTACACCTTC | CASSLGQGYGYTF
TRBJ1-1 | TRBV29-1 | - | - | TGCAGCGACCTCCGGGGTGAAGCTTTCTTT | CSDLRGEAFF